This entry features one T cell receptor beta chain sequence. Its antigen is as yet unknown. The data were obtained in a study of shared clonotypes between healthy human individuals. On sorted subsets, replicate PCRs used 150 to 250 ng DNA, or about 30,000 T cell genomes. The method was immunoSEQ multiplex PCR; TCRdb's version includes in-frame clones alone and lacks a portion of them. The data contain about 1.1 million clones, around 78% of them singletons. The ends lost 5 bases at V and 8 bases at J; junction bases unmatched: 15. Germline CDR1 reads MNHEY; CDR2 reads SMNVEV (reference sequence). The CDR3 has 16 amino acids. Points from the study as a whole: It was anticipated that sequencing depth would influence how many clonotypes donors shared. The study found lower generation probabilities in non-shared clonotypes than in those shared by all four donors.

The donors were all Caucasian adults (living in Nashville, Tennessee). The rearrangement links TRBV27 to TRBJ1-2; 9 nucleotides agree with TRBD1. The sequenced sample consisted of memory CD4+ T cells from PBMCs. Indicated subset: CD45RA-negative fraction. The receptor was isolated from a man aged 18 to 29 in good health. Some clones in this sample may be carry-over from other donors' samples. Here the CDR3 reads CASSHPSGTGPVGYTF. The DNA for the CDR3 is TGTGCCAGCAGTCACCCTTCGGGGACAGGGCCTGTGGGCTACACCTTC.